These T cell receptor beta chains were read from a single sample in a study of cytomegalovirus exposure and HLA in healthy donors. Sequencing was performed with immunoSEQ multiplex PCR; in TCRdb, only in-frame clones are kept and a portion is missing. Of 100,000 to 150,000 clones in the sample, more than 70% were seen once. The sequenced sample consisted of PBMCs. The source is a man between 25 and 39 years old in good health and CMV-seronegative. CDR3s include the opening cysteine and the closing phenylalanine or tryptophan. The order of the fields is clone size, V gene, D gene, J gene, CDR3 protein, CDR3 DNA. A D gene is named only where the DNA matches it firmly. For some rows the clone size is stated as once, few or many, or as a class when expanded; others skip it.

clone_size: NA
v_call: TRBV11-3
d_call: NA
j_call: TRBJ2-2
cdr3_aa: CASSLDSWGLVPGELFF
cdr3_nt: TGTGCCAGCAGCTTAGATTCATGGGGCCTCGTCCCCGGGGAGCTGTTTTTT

clone_size: NA
v_call: TRBV4-1
d_call: TRBD1
j_call: TRBJ1-6
cdr3_aa: CASSHGQGANNSPLHF
cdr3_nt: TGCGCCAGCAGCCATGGACAGGGGGCGAATAATTCACCCCTCCACTTT

clone_size: NA
v_call: TRBV4-2
d_call: NA
j_call: TRBJ2-2
cdr3_aa: CASSQQTGTNTGELFF
cdr3_nt: TGTGCCAGCAGCCAACAAACAGGGACGAACACCGGGGAGCTGTTTTTT

clone_size: once
v_call: TRBV5-8
d_call: NA
j_call: TRBJ2-7
cdr3_aa: CASSVAYRGLYEQYF
cdr3_nt: TGTGCCAGCAGCGTCGCCTATAGAGGTCTTTACGAGCAGTACTTC

clone_size: NA
v_call: TRBV5-1
d_call: TRBD2
j_call: TRBJ2-7
cdr3_aa: CASSSGTSGIYEQYF
cdr3_nt: TGCGCCAGCAGCTCCGGGACTAGCGGTATCTACGAGCAGTACTTC

clone_size: NA
v_call: TRBV9
d_call: TRBD2
j_call: TRBJ2-3
cdr3_aa: CASSTGSGVSTDTQYF
cdr3_nt: TGTGCCAGCAGCACGGGTAGCGGGGTGAGCACAGATACGCAGTATTTT

clone_size: NA
v_call: TRBV6-4
d_call: TRBD1
j_call: TRBJ1-2
cdr3_aa: CASSTGTAYGYTF
cdr3_nt: TGTGCCAGCAGTACAGGGACAGCCTATGGCTACACCTTC

clone_size: NA
v_call: TRBV7-7
d_call: TRBD2
j_call: TRBJ2-3
cdr3_aa: CASSPAPRGSTDTQYF
cdr3_nt: TGTGCCAGCAGCCCCGCCCCGCGGGGGAGCACAGATACGCAGTATTTT

clone_size: NA
v_call: TRBV19
d_call: TRBD1
j_call: TRBJ2-2
cdr3_aa: CASSPRRTGNTGELFF
cdr3_nt: TGTGCCAGTAGTCCACGGCGGACAGGGAACACCGGGGAGCTGTTTTTT

clone_size: NA
v_call: TRBV4-2
d_call: NA
j_call: TRBJ1-1
cdr3_aa: CASSPELHTEAFF
cdr3_nt: TGTGCCAGCAGCCCCGAGCTTCACACTGAAGCTTTCTTT

clone_size: NA
v_call: TRBV28
d_call: NA
j_call: TRBJ2-7
cdr3_aa: CASSLTHYEQYF
cdr3_nt: TGTGCCAGCAGCCTGACTCACTACGAGCAGTACTTC

clone_size: NA
v_call: TRBV28
d_call: TRBD1
j_call: TRBJ1-2
cdr3_aa: CASSLLTGEGYGYTF
cdr3_nt: TGTGCCAGCAGTCTTCTCACAGGGGAAGGGTATGGCTACACCTTC

clone_size: few
v_call: TRBV30
d_call: NA
j_call: TRBJ2-7
cdr3_aa: CAWSYQSGGFYEQYF
cdr3_nt: TGTGCCTGGAGTTACCAAAGTGGGGGCTTTTACGAGCAGTACTTC

clone_size: NA
v_call: TRBV5-4
d_call: TRBD1
j_call: TRBJ1-6
cdr3_aa: CASSLDQGAPPLHF
cdr3_nt: TGTGCCAGCAGCTTGGATCAGGGGGCCCCTCCCCTCCACTTT

clone_size: NA
v_call: TRBV4-2
d_call: NA
j_call: TRBJ1-6
cdr3_aa: CASSQDSGNSPLHF
cdr3_nt: TGTGCCAGCAGCCAAGATTCAGGGAATTCACCCCTCCACTTT

clone_size: NA
v_call: TRBV6-5
d_call: NA
j_call: TRBJ2-1
cdr3_aa: CASSSGVPYNEQFF
cdr3_nt: TGTGCCAGCAGTTCAGGGGTCCCCTACAATGAGCAGTTCTTC

clone_size: NA
v_call: TRBV4-1
d_call: TRBD1
j_call: TRBJ1-4
cdr3_aa: CASRQTGASNEKLFF
cdr3_nt: TGCGCCAGCAGGCAAACAGGGGCCTCTAATGAAAAACTGTTTTTT

clone_size: NA
v_call: TRBV30
d_call: TRBD1
j_call: TRBJ2-2
cdr3_aa: CAWSRQGGTGELFF
cdr3_nt: TGTGCCTGGAGCCGACAGGGTGGGACCGGGGAGCTGTTTTTT